There are a few counts of the clone carrying this T cell receptor beta chain. The antigen is unknown. Thyroid surgery was preceded by no treatment in any patient. This record belongs to a study of metastatic and nonmetastatic thyroid tumors. Study summary: Comparison of repertoires was carried out across blood and tumor or nodule tissue from malignant and benign thyroid patients.

TCRdb re-analyzed the PCR reads through MiXCR. The data contain about 16,000 clones, under 35% of them singletons. CDR3 length: 15 residues. The germline V and J ends were trimmed by 2 bases and 3 bases, with 13 bases remaining between them. Study results and limitations: In blood and tumor, TCR beta diversity was reportedly significantly higher in malignant thyroid tumors than in benign nodules.

Material for sequencing was blood. This chain links TRBV12-3 or TRBV12-4 with TRBJ1-1; D not certain. This TCR came from a female donor with papillary thyroid cancer or a benign thyroid nodule (not recorded which). Some clones in this sample may be carry-over from other donors' samples. The CDR3 DNA reads as TGTGCCAGCAGTTTACCCACCTCTTTATACACTGAAGCTTTCTTT. Amino acid sequence: CASSLPTSLYTEAFF.